This TCR beta chain was identified in a study of a mutant IDH1 vaccine in newly diagnosed glioma. Study overall: First vaccine doses came 4-6 weeks after radiotherapy alone, or with temozolomide cycles. The study, taken as a whole, reports: Pseudoprogression appeared unlinked to shifts in leading peripheral T cell clonotypes.

Time point specified: week 23, last vaccination. With topical imiquimod, each dose of the vaccine consisted of 300 ug of mutant IDH1 20-mer peptide. Those who donated had recent WHO grade 3 or 4 IDH1-mutant, ATRX-lost astrocytomas. The junction had 11 bases not matched to a gene; V was cut back by 10 bases and J by 6 bases. The CDR3 is 14 amino acids. Germline V gene lookup returns CDR1 ENHRY and CDR2 SYGVKD. The data were produced by immunoSEQ multiplex PCR, yet TCRdb's version contains in-frame clones alone and is incomplete. This table has approximately 39,000 clones, roughly 76% appearing once. On this clone: Its antigen is unknown.

The sequence came from a man in his forties with glioma. The chain uses TRBV10-3 and TRBJ2-4; 8 bases match TRBD1. The sequenced sample was PBMCs, obtained from a glioma patient whose treatment included an IDH1 peptide vaccine. This CDR3 is CATKAPDRGNIQYF. The CDR3, as DNA: TGTGCCACCAAGGCCCCCGACAGGGGAAACATTCAGTACTTC.